This T cell receptor (beta chain) was captured by sequencing in a study of patients and donors after allogeneic stem cell transplantation. TCRdb re-called the RT-PCR reads through MiXCR, storing one row per CDR3 protein. The sample has some 960,000 distinct CDR3 sequences, more than 15% seen once; the top ten hold roughly 6%. This clonotype was counted only a few times. The CDR3 loop spans 17 amino acids. V trimming: 0 bases; J trimming: 3 bases; junction bases outside the gene matches: 2. Germline V gene data show CDR1 as MNHEY and CDR2 as SVGAGI. The chain combines TRBV6-5 with TRBJ2-3; TRBD2 matches 14 bases. Sequencing input: blood, either unsorted or a sorted T cell fraction (not recorded which). The receptor was derived from a human donor who was either an allogeneic HSCT recipient or a stem cell or donor lymphocyte infusion donor (not recorded which). It is not recorded whose cells these are; they may come from a transplant donor. The CDR3 nucleotides read TGTGCCAGCAGTTACTCGGGACTAGCGGGGGTTACAGATACGCAGTATTTT. Protein product: CASSYSGLAGVTDTQYF.